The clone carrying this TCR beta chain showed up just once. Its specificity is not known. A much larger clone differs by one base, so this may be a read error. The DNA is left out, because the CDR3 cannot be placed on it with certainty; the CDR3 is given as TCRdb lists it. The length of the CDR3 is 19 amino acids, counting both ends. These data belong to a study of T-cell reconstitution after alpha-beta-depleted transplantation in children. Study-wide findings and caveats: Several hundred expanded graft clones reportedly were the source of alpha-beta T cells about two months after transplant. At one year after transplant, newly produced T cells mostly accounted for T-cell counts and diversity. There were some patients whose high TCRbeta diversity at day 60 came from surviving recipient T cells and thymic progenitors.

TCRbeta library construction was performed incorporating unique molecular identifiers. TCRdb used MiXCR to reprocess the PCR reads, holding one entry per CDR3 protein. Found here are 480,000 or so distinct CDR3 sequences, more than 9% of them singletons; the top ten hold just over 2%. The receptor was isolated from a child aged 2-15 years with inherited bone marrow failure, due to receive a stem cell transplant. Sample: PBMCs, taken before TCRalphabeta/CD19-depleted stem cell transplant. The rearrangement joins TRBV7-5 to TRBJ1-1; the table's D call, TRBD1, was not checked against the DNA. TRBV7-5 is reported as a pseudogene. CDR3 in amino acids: CISVPEAPKTGKGNTEAFF.